The 30 T cell receptor beta chains below all came from one sample that was sequenced in a study of T cell changes during pregnancy in multiple sclerosis. Profiled with immunoSEQ multiplex PCR; TCRdb holds only in-frame clones, not every one. The sample carries around 120,000 clones, approximately 90% recorded once. The source was peripheral blood, collected after pregnancy. All receptors come from a female donor with multiple sclerosis, enrolled in a pregnancy study.

The chain uses TRBV6-5 and TRBJ2-3, with 7 bases aligning to TRBD2. Trimming took 0 bases from V and 0 from J; bases not matched to a gene: 3. The V gene's germline CDR1 is MNHEY and CDR2 SVGAGI. CDR3 size: 16 residues. CDR3 sequence: CASSYSGGTSTDTQYF. The CDR3 nucleotides are TGTGCCAGCAGTTACTCGGGGGGGACTAGCACAGATACGCAGTATTTT.

The V and J genes are TRBV7-6 and TRBJ1-1; a weak D match, TRBD1 (5 bases). Germline CDR1 is SGHVS and CDR2 is FNYEAQ. This CDR3 spans 13 amino acids. V was cut by 5 bases and J by 11 bases, with 18 bases left in between. CDR3 coding DNA: TGTGCCAGCAGCATCGGACATCGGAGTGAGGCTTTCTTT. It codes for CASSIGHRSEAFF.

V usage is TRBV6-6 and J usage is TRBJ1-6; 7 nucleotides line up with TRBD1. The CDR3 spans 15 residues. Unmatched junction bases numbered 6, after V lost 0 bases and J lost 10 bases. In germline, CDR1 is MNHNY, CDR2 SVGAGI (reference sequence). CDR3 sequence: CASSYSTGVYSPLHF. Here the CDR3 DNA reads TGTGCCAGCAGTTACTCAACAGGGGTATACTCACCCCTCCACTTT.

V and J are TRBV29-1 and TRBJ2-6, with D unclear. Per germline, CDR1 SQVTM and CDR2 ANQGSEA. The length of the CDR3 is 16 residues. With 6 bases removed from V and 0 bases from J, the gap between germline ends came to 15 bases. CDR3 residues: CSVRSPTPSGANVLTF. For the CDR3, the DNA is TGCAGCGTCCGTAGCCCTACGCCCTCTGGGGCCAACGTCCTGACTTTC. The full variable domain, in which reference TRBV29-1 and TRBJ2-6 provide the parts outside the CDR3, is SAVISQKPSRDICQRGTSLTIQCQVDSQVTMMFWYRQQPGQSLTLIATANQGSEATYESGFVIDKFPISRPNLTFSTLTVSNMSPEDSSIYLCSVRSPTPSGANVLTFGAGSRLTVL.

The rearrangement joins TRBV6-5 to TRBJ2-1; TRBD2 aligns across 10 bases. The germline V gene encodes CDR1 MNHEY and CDR2 SVGAGI. The CDR3 extends over 15 amino acids. Trimming removed 5 bases from V and 5 bases from J; junction bases left unmatched: 6. The CDR3 reads CASSTLAGYNNEQFF. Written as DNA, the CDR3 is TGTGCCAGCAGTACACTAGCGGGGTACAACAATGAGCAGTTCTTC.

This chain joins TRBV5-4 and TRBJ1-1; TRBD1 agrees at 7 bases. Germline lookup yields CDR1 SGHNT and CDR2 YYREEE (reference sequence). This CDR3 is 16 amino acids long. The V gene end was trimmed by 0 bases and the J gene end by 0 bases; junction bases not matched to a gene: 5. Written as DNA, the CDR3 is TGTGCCAGCAGCTTGGCACGGGGACAGATGAACACTGAAGCTTTCTTT. Translating it yields CASSLARGQMNTEAFF.

The rearrangement uses TRBV13 and TRBJ2-5, with 7 bases matching TRBD1. With 5 bases clipped from V and 10 bases from J, the junction kept 4 bases outside the gene matches. Germline V lookup: CDR1 PRHDT, CDR2 FYEKMQ (reference sequence). CDR3 length equals 11 residues. The CDR3 protein is CASSISGGQYF. CDR3 nucleotide sequence: TGTGCCAGCAGCATTTCAGGGGGCCAGTACTTC.

The V gene is TRBV7-3, the J gene TRBJ2-2; 9 bases are shared with TRBD1. The ends lost 5 bases at V and 7 bases at J; junction bases unmatched: 5. The CDR3 contains 14 residues. Per the germline V gene, CDR1 is SGHTA and CDR2 is FQGTGA. The CDR3 nucleotides are TGTGCCAGCAGCCCCGGGACAGGGTTCGGGGAGCTGTTTTTT. It specifies CASSPGTGFGELFF. Drawing the rest from reference TRBV7-3 and TRBJ2-2, the complete variable domain is GAGVSQTPSNKVTEKGKYVELRCDPISGHTALYWYRQSLGQGPEFLIYFQGTGAADDSGLPNDRFFAVRPEGSVSTLKIQRTERGDSAVYLCASSPGTGFGELFFGEGSRLTVL.

The chain joins TRBV7-3 to TRBJ1-1; D remains unclear. The germline gives CDR1 SGHTA, CDR2 FQGTGA. This CDR3 is 13 amino acids long. Between the trimmed V and J ends, which lost 6 bases and 1 base, there was a span of 9 bases. The CDR3 bases are TGTGCCAGCAGTCCCGGGAGGAACACTGAAGCTTTCTTT. This codes for CASSPGRNTEAFF.

This clone was detected a few times. The V gene is TRBV14, the J gene TRBJ1-6; TRBD1 matches at 9 bases. The CDR3 runs 15 residues. V lost 4 bases to trimming and J lost 9 bases; unmatched junction nucleotides: 7. Germline V CDR1 and CDR2: SGHDN, FVKESK. The CDR3 DNA is TGTGCCAGCAGCCTAAGGACAGGGGCTGGTTCACCCCTCCACTTT. Translation: CASSLRTGAGSPLHF.

The V call is TRBV27, the J call TRBJ1-1; D may be TRBD1 (5 bases). Per germline, CDR1 MNHEY and CDR2 SMNVEV (reference sequence). The CDR3 sequence is 14 residues long. V lost 6 bases to trimming and J lost 1 base, with 12 bases between them. The CDR3 spells CASSNRQPNTEAFF. CDR3 nucleotide sequence: TGTGCCAGCAGCAACCGACAGCCGAACACTGAAGCTTTCTTT.

The chain links TRBV18 to TRBJ2-5; D is perhaps TRBD2 (5 bases). Per the germline V gene, CDR1 is KGHSH and CDR2 is LQKENI. Trimming removed 3 bases at V and 1 base at J, with 18 bases between. The CDR3 sequence is 17 residues long. CDR3 coding DNA: TGTGCCAGCTCACCGGGGTCGGCGGGCGCGATCCAAGAGACCCAGTACTTC. Residues: CASSPGSAGAIQETQYF.

The CDR3 DNA reads TGTGCCAGCAGCAACGACAGGGGGCAGAACGAGCAGTACTTC. Encoded protein: CASSNDRGQNEQYF. This chain connects TRBV9 to TRBJ2-7; TRBD1 aligns across 10 bases. The CDR3 consists of 14 residues. Germline trimming cut 4 bases from V and 5 bases from J; bases unmatched to any gene: 6. Per germline, CDR1 SGDLS and CDR2 YYNGEE.

The CDR3, as DNA: TGTGCCAGCAGTGAAGAGTTGGGGCAGATCCACGAGCAGTACTTC. Its protein is CASSEELGQIHEQYF. V and J are TRBV6-1 and TRBJ2-7; possible D gene TRBD1, 5 bases. Germline assignment: CDR1 MNHNS and CDR2 SASEGT. Trimming removed 1 base from V and 5 bases from J, with 15 bases in between. This CDR3 comprises 15 residues.

The CDR3 bases are TGCAGTAGCAGTCCGGGCACTGAAGCTTTCTTT. Residues: CSSSPGTEAFF. This chain links TRBV20-1 with TRBJ1-1, with D uncertain. V was clipped by 8 bases and J by 4 bases, with 11 bases between them. Germline V gene data show CDR1 as DFQATT and CDR2 as SNEGSKA (reference sequence). The CDR3 is 11 residues long.

The sample holds a few counts of this clone. This chain joins TRBV2 and TRBJ1-6; no clear D gene. The germline gives CDR1 SNHLY, CDR2 FYNNEI. V was trimmed by 4 bases and J by 13 bases, leaving 17 bases between them. The CDR3 has 14 amino acids. The CDR3 sequence: CASSAGGPGAPLHF. In DNA form, the CDR3 reads TGTGCCAGCAGTGCGGGAGGACCGGGTGCGCCCCTCCACTTT.

The J gene is TRBJ1-1, the V gene TRBV2; weak D call: TRBD1 (5 bases). Germline CDR1 reads SNHLY; CDR2 reads FYNNEI. This CDR3 spans 12 amino acids. Between the trimmed V and J ends, which lost 7 bases and 5 bases, there was a span of 11 bases. CDR3 protein: CASIDSLTEAFF. The CDR3 DNA reads as TGTGCCAGCATAGACAGTCTGACTGAAGCTTTCTTT.

The J gene is TRBJ2-7, the V gene TRBV5-1; a possible D gene is TRBD1 (7 bases). Trimming removed 4 bases at V and 0 bases at J, with 17 bases between. The CDR3 consists of 16 residues. Germline V gene lookup returns CDR1 SGHRS and CDR2 YFSETQ. Written as DNA, the CDR3 is TGCGCCAGCAGCCGGGGACAGACCGGGAGCTCCTACGAGCAGTACTTC. Translating it yields CASSRGQTGSSYEQYF.

The chain is built from TRBV15 and TRBJ1-3, with D possibly being TRBD1 (6 bases). V gave up 5 bases and J gave up 1 base, with 18 bases separating them. The CDR3 is 17 amino acids. Per germline, CDR1 LNHNV and CDR2 YYDKDF (reference sequence). The CDR3 DNA is TGTGCCACCAGCCCCACAGGGAGGGTATCTTCTGGAAACACCATATATTTT. Translated: CATSPTGRVSSGNTIYF.

The chain's CDR3 is CASSWGRINTGELFF. CDR3 DNA sequence: TGTGCCAGCAGCTGGGGCCGTATCAACACCGGGGAGCTGTTTTTT. The chain employs TRBV5-5 and TRBJ2-2; tentative D call: TRBD1 (5 bases). The CDR3 runs to 15 residues. Germline CDR1 and CDR2: SGHKS and YYEKEE (reference sequence). Trimming took off 3 bases at V and 2 bases at J, with 11 bases between the two ends. The variable domain in full, completed from reference TRBV5-5 and TRBJ2-2, reads DAGVTQSPTHLIKTRGQQVTLRCSPISGHKSVSWYQQVLGQGPQFIFQYYEKEERGRGNFPDRFSARQFPNYSSELNVNALLLGDSALYLCASSWGRINTGELFFGEGSRLTVL.

This chain uses TRBV14 with TRBJ2-1; 16 bases align to TRBD2. Germline V gene lookup returns CDR1 SGHDN and CDR2 FVKESK. The CDR3 sequence is 22 residues long. Germline trimming cut 2 bases from V and 0 bases from J; bases unmatched to any gene: 13. CDR3 sequence: CASSQQPGLAGGRGDSYNEQFF. The CDR3 DNA follows: TGTGCCAGCAGCCAACAGCCGGGACTAGCGGGGGGGCGGGGGGACTCCTACAATGAGCAGTTCTTC.

J is TRBJ1-1 and V is TRBV5-4; possible D gene TRBD1, 6 bases. The CDR3 totals 15 residues. The V gene's germline CDR1 is SGHNT and CDR2 YYREEE (reference sequence). V gave up 2 bases and J gave up 1 base, with 12 bases separating them. The CDR3 DNA sequence: TGTGCCAGCAGCTTTGTTGAGACAGGGAACACTGAAGCTTTCTTT. This sequence encodes CASSFVETGNTEAFF.

The rearrangement uses TRBV29-1 and TRBJ2-4; D might be TRBD2 (6 bases). The CDR3 spans 13 residues. From germline, CDR1 is SQVTM and CDR2 ANQGSEA. The ends were cut back, 3 bases at V and 5 bases at J, with 11 bases in the middle. CDR3 loop: CSVEGTSQNIQYF. CDR3 in DNA: TGCAGCGTTGAGGGGACTTCCCAAAACATTCAGTACTTC.

The chain links TRBV7-3 to TRBJ1-2; D is unclear. This CDR3 is 14 amino acids long. Trimming shortened V by 5 bases and J by 6 bases, and 16 bases separated the two germline ends. CDR1 and CDR2 (germline): SGHTA, FQGTGA. The CDR3 bases are TGTGCCAGCAGCCCCAGTTGGTCAATGGATGGCTACACCTTC. Protein product: CASSPSWSMDGYTF.

The V call is TRBV18, the J call TRBJ1-3, with a tentative D call TRBD1 (6 bases). Germline CDR1 KGHSH, CDR2 LQKENI. The CDR3 has 14 residues. V dropped 6 bases and J dropped 0 bases, with 9 bases sitting between them. CDR3 coding DNA: TGTGCCAGCTCCACAGGGTTCTCTGGAAACACCATATATTTT. This translates into CASSTGFSGNTIYF.

The chain has TRBV27 and TRBJ2-1; 8 bases fit TRBD2. Germline V lookup: CDR1 MNHEY, CDR2 SMNVEV (reference sequence). After removal of 5 bases from V and 2 bases from J, the junction contained 2 bases not matched to a gene. The CDR3 is 14 residues long. The CDR3 is CASSPGGAYNEQFF. For the CDR3, the DNA is TGTGCCAGCAGTCCCGGGGGGGCCTACAATGAGCAGTTCTTC.

The chain uses TRBV6-1 and TRBJ2-7, with 7 bases fitting TRBD2. The CDR3 runs to 14 residues. The germline V gene encodes CDR1 MNHNS and CDR2 SASEGT. V lost 2 bases and J lost 6; bases outside the gene matches: 7. In DNA form, the CDR3 reads TGTGCCAGCAGTGAAAGCGGGACTTCTTTCGAGCAGTACTTC. It translates to CASSESGTSFEQYF.

V is TRBV7-3 and J is TRBJ1-1, with 8 bases fitting TRBD1. Germline CDR1 reads SGHTA; CDR2 reads FQGTGA. V lost 5 bases, J lost 1 base, and 6 bases stayed unmatched. The CDR3 is 15 amino acids. The DNA of the CDR3 is TGTGCCAGCAGCCAGACAGGGGCCCAGAACACTGAAGCTTTCTTT. It codes for CASSQTGAQNTEAFF.

The rearrangement links TRBV7-2 to TRBJ2-7, with a tentative D call TRBD1 (5 bases). The V end was cut by 5 bases, the J end by 2 bases, with 13 bases between. CDR1 and CDR2 from the germline V gene are SGHTA and FQGNSA. The CDR3 runs 14 residues. In DNA form, the CDR3 reads TGTGCCAGCAGCCAAGGGGCAGGAACCTACGAGCAGTACTTC. Amino acids: CASSQGAGTYEQYF.

The chain recombines TRBV5-4 with TRBJ2-3; D gene uncertain. Germline CDR1 SGHNT, CDR2 YYREEE (reference sequence). Trimming took off 4 bases at V and 4 bases at J, with 10 bases between the two ends. CDR3 size: 13 residues. The CDR3 DNA reads as TGTGCCAGCAGCATGAATAGCCCAGATACGCAGTATTTT. This codes for CASSMNSPDTQYF.